Listed here are 18 T cell receptor beta chains from one sample, sequenced in a study of T-cell reconstitution after alpha-beta-depleted transplantation in children. A TCRbeta library incorporating unique molecular identifiers was prepared. TCRdb itself ran the PCR reads through MiXCR, one entry per CDR3 protein. The table lists some 350,000 distinct CDR3 sequences, about a sixth of them singletons, with around 43% in the top ten. This specimen consisted of PBMCs, mostly from graft donor cells, obtained 360 days after TCRalphabeta/CD19-depleted stem cell transplant. Every receptor here comes from a male patient between 2 and 9 years old who had a stem cell transplant for acute lymphoblastic leukemia, so the T cells may come from the graft donor.

The J gene is TRBJ1-1, the V gene TRBV7-2, with D uncertain. Germline CDR1 and CDR2: SGHTA and FQGNSA. The CDR3 has 13 amino acids. Trimming took off 1 base at V and 11 bases at J, with 14 bases between the two ends. The CDR3 DNA sequence: TGTGCCAGCAGCTTAGAAGTGCGGCTACCGGCTTTCTTT. Translating it yields CASSLEVRLPAFF.

This clonotype was counted a few times. The gene calls are TRBV5-1 and TRBJ1-1, with D uncertain. The CDR3 length is 14 residues. Germline CDR1 reads SGHRS; CDR2 reads YFSETQ. V was cut by 1 base and J by 8 bases, with 15 bases left in between. The CDR3 sequence is CASSLKPEGLEAFF. Here the CDR3 DNA reads TGCGCCAGCAGCTTGAAGCCCGAAGGGTTGGAAGCTTTCTTT.

The chain is built from TRBV27 and TRBJ2-2; D not certain. Germline loops: CDR1 MNHEY, CDR2 SMNVEV (reference sequence). Trimming cost V 5 bases and J 1 base, with 11 bases left between them. The CDR3 is 15 residues long. CDR3 region: CASSAYLGNTGELFF. The CDR3 bases are TGTGCCAGCAGTGCATACTTGGGGAACACCGGGGAGCTGTTTTTT.

The table lists this clonotype with a few counts. This chain links TRBV5-1 with TRBJ2-3; D might be TRBD2 (5 bases). CDR1 and CDR2 from the germline V gene are SGHRS and YFSETQ. CDR3 length equals 15 residues. The germline V and J ends were trimmed by 4 bases and 0 bases, with 12 bases remaining between them. The CDR3 reads CASSPRAESTDTQYF. CDR3 in DNA: TGCGCCAGCAGCCCACGAGCGGAGAGCACAGATACGCAGTATTTT.

The table lists this clonotype with a few counts. This chain joins TRBV4-3 and TRBJ2-7; unclear D gene. Germline V gives CDR1 LGHNA, CDR2 YSLEER. The CDR3 spans 13 residues. V lost 4 bases and J lost 5, with 12 bases in between. The CDR3 protein is CASSLRLGHEQYF. CDR3 coding DNA: TGCGCCAGCAGCCTACGACTGGGCCACGAGCAGTACTTC.

This chain uses TRBV12-3 or TRBV12-4 with TRBJ1-1; D is unclear. This CDR3 contains 14 residues. V shed 7 bases and J shed 4 bases, with 16 bases lying between them. This chain's CDR3 is CASNAGSTLTEAFF. The CDR3 region has the DNA TGTGCCAGCAATGCGGGGAGCACCCTCACTGAAGCTTTCTTT.

The CDR3 loop is CASSAGSSTGTDTQYF. DNA for the CDR3: TGTGCCAGCAGTGCTGGGAGCTCAACTGGCACAGATACGCAGTATTTT. The chain combines TRBV6-4 with TRBJ2-3; a possible D gene is TRBD2 (5 bases). CDR3 size: 16 residues. Germline V CDR1 and CDR2: MRHNA, SNTAGT. Trimming cost V 4 bases and J 1 base, with 15 bases left between them.

This clonotype has ten or more counts. The V and J genes are TRBV10-3 and TRBJ2-7; a weak D match, TRBD2 (6 bases). CDR1 and CDR2 (germline): ENHRY, SYGVKD. Trimming took 6 bases from V and 8 from J, leaving 14 bases between them. There are 12 residues in the CDR3. CDR3 DNA sequence: TGTGCCATCAGAACTCGGGAGAACCAGCAGTACTTC. It is translated as CAIRTRENQQYF.

This clonotype was recorded at least ten times. V usage is TRBV15 and J usage is TRBJ2-3; 7 nucleotides agree with TRBD2. V was pared by 0 bases and J by 3 bases, with 3 bases of the junction left unmatched. CDR1 is LNHNV and CDR2 is YYDKDF in the germline V gene (reference sequence). The CDR3 length is 15 residues. CDR3 region: CATSRDELATDTQYF. The CDR3 coding sequence is TGTGCCACCAGCAGAGATGAACTAGCGACAGATACGCAGTATTTT.

This clonotype occurred a few times. J is TRBJ2-1 and V is TRBV27; D not resolved. The V gene lost 2 bases and the J gene lost 7 bases, with 9 bases spanning the gap. The germline V gene has CDR1 MNHEY and CDR2 SMNVEV (reference sequence). CDR3 size: 13 residues. For the CDR3, the DNA is TGTGCCAGCAGTTTAAGTCGGAAGAATGAGCAGTTCTTC. Its translation is CASSLSRKNEQFF.

This clonotype was counted ten times or more. The V call is TRBV7-2, the J call TRBJ2-7; 8 positions agree with TRBD2. The CDR3 is 14 amino acids. Trimming at V came to 4 bases and at J to 4 bases, leaving 6 bases not matched to a gene. From germline, CDR1 is SGHTA and CDR2 FQGNSA. The CDR3 coding sequence is TGTGCCAGCAGCTCGAGGACTAGCCTTTACGAGCAGTACTTC. Protein product: CASSSRTSLYEQYF.

This clonotype occurred a few times. V is TRBV4-1 and J is TRBJ2-7, with TRBD2 matching 11 bases. The germline CDR1 and CDR2 sequences are MGHRA and YSYEKL. The CDR3 is made up of 18 amino acids. Trimming removed 0 bases from V and 1 base from J; junction bases left unmatched: 8. The CDR3 protein is CASSQDVPGTSGSYEQYF. The CDR3, as DNA: TGCGCCAGCAGCCAAGATGTCCCCGGGACTAGCGGATCCTACGAGCAGTACTTC.

This clonotype was found a few times. The V and J genes are TRBV12-3 or TRBV12-4 and TRBJ2-1; 9 bases match TRBD2. This CDR3 contains 11 residues. CDR3 in DNA: TGTAATAGCGGGGGTTACAATGAGCAGTTCTTC. Translated: CNSGGYNEQFF.

The J gene is TRBJ2-3, the V gene TRBV20-1, with D possibly TRBD2 on 5 matching bases. Trimming removed 3 bases at V and 1 base at J, with 17 bases between. The CDR3 totals 16 residues. Looked up from germline, CDR1 is DFQATT and CDR2 is SNEGSKA (reference sequence). The CDR3 DNA reads as TGCAGTGCTAGCCGACACGAGGGTGTGGGCACAGATACGCAGTATTTT. It is translated as CSASRHEGVGTDTQYF.

This clonotype was observed many times. The V and J genes are TRBV5-1 and TRBJ2-1, with 9 bases that match TRBD2. The germline gives CDR1 SGHRS, CDR2 YFSETQ. V dropped 2 bases and J dropped 7; count of bases not matched to a gene: 7. CDR3 size: 15 residues. CDR3 amino acids: CASSFLAGVGNEQFF. For the CDR3, the DNA is TGCGCCAGCAGCTTCTTAGCGGGAGTAGGTAATGAGCAGTTCTTC.

The rearrangement uses TRBV6-2 or TRBV6-3 and TRBJ1-1; no reliable D call. This CDR3 has 13 amino acids. With 5 bases removed from V and 1 base from J, the gap between germline ends came to 8 bases. Germline CDR1 reads MNHEY; CDR2 reads SVGEGT. The DNA for the CDR3 is TGTGCCAGCAGTATGCCCTGGAACACTGAAGCTTTCTTT. Amino acids: CASSMPWNTEAFF.

The chain carries TRBV25-1 and TRBJ2-1; TRBD2 matches 7 bases. In germline, CDR1 is MGHDK, CDR2 SYGVNS. The V segment lost 4 bases and the J segment 12 bases; nucleotides outside the gene matches: 9. CDR3 length: 13 amino acids. DNA of the CDR3: TGTGCCAGCAGTGCCCCCTTGCGCGGGAGGCAGTTCTTC. It codes for CASSAPLRGRQFF.

This clonotype has a handful of counts. The chain couples TRBV27 to TRBJ2-7; 11 nucleotides agree with TRBD1. The J segment lost 4 bases and the V segment lost 5 bases, leaving 7 bases of the junction unmatched. The germline V gene has CDR1 MNHEY and CDR2 SMNVEV (reference sequence). The CDR3 length is 15 residues. The chain's CDR3 is CASSPRGQGDYEQYF. CDR3 bases: TGTGCCAGCAGTCCCAGGGGACAGGGGGATTACGAGCAGTACTTC.